One sample yielded the 3 T cell receptor beta chains listed below, sequenced in a study of regulatory T cells in long-lasting Graves disease. As to time point: newly diagnosed GD, antithyroid drugs for less than 3 months. RNA from PBMCs was the source of the TCR library. Building of the TCR beta libraries involved iRepertoire HTBI primers and Arm-PCR of CDR3 regions. TCRdb re-analysed the multiplex PCR reads in MiXCR, keeping a single row per CDR3 protein. The sample carries roughly 610,000 distinct CDR3 sequences, around 15% recorded once. These data were also filed under a second study, of T cells in Graves' hyperthyroidism and ophthalmopathy.

The starting material was peripheral blood mononuclear cells (PBMCs), obtained at new diagnosis, from a patient treated with antithyroid drugs. These receptors were obtained from a man in his late teens or twenties with Graves disease.

The sample holds many counts of this clonotype. The CDR3 loop is CSATDRGLLETQYF. The CDR3 DNA reads TGCAGCGCCACGGACAGGGGGCTGTTGGAGACCCAGTACTTC. The rearrangement links TRBV29-1 to TRBJ2-3; TRBD1 agrees at 11 bases. The J call may be incorrect, as the DNA end agrees better with TRBJ2-5. The CDR3 runs 14 residues. CDR1 and CDR2 from the germline V gene are SQVTM and ANQGSEA.

In this sample, this clonotype turned up many times. The chain links TRBV12-3 or TRBV12-4 to TRBJ2-5, with unresolved D. V was clipped by 6 bases and J by 9 bases, with 14 bases between them. This CDR3 comprises 12 residues. The CDR3, as DNA: TGTGCCAGCAGCCATCCTAATACGGCCCAGTACTTC. Amino acids: CASSHPNTAQYF.

Regarding this clonotype: A far larger clone is only one base removed, so a read error is likely. V and J are TRBV12-3 or TRBV12-4 and TRBJ2-5; 9 positions agree with TRBD2. This CDR3 contains 16 residues. The CDR3 loop is CASSFGTSSSYNEQLF. DNA for the CDR3: TGTGCCAGCAGTTTTGGGACTAGCAGCTCCTACAATGAGCAGCTCTTC.